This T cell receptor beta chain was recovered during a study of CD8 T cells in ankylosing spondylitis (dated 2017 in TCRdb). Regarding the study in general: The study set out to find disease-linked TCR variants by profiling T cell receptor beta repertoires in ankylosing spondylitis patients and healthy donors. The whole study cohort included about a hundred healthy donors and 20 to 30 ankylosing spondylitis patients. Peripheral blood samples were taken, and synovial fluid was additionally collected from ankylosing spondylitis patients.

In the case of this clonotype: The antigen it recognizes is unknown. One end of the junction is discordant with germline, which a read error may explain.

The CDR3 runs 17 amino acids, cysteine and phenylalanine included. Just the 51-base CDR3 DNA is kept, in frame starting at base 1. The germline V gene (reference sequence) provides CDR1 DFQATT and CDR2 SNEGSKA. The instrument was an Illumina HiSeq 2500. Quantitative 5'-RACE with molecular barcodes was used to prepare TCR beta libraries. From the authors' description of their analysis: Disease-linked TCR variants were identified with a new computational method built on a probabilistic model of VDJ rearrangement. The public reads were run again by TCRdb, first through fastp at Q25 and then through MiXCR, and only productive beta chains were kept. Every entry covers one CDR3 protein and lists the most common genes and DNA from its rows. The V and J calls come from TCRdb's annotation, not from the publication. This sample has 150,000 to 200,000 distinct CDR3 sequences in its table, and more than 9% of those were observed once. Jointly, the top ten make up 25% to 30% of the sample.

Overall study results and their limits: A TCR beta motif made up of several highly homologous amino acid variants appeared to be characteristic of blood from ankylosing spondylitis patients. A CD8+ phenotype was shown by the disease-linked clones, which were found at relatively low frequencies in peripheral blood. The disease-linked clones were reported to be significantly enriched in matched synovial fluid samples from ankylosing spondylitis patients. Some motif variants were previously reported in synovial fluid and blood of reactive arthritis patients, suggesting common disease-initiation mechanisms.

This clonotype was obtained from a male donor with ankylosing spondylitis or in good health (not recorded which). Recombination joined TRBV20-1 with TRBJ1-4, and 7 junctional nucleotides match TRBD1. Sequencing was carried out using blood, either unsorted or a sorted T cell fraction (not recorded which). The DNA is TGCTGTGCTGAAACCTCTTTAGACAGGGACTTTAATGAAAAACTGTTTTTT. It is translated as CCAETSLDRDFNEKLFF.